The sequence of this TCR beta chain was determined in a study of graft-versus-host responses after intestinal transplantation. Whole-study context: Each transplant was multivisceral, liver-intestinal, or isolated intestinal. General study results and limits: Researchers found peak circulating GvH clone levels linked to early post-transplant HvG declines. GvH clonotypes were identified within recipient marrow, with a subset emerging first in ileum or blood.

A remark on this clone: Its antigen is not identified. The junction does not match germline at one end; this may be a read error.

Only in-frame clones appear in the TCRdb table, and some are missing; sequencing was by immunoSEQ multiplex PCR. The sample includes 11,000 to 15,000 clones, around 77% seen only once; the top ten take 3% to 4.5%. To release intraepithelial and lamina propria lymphocytes, the graft tissue was processed. The origin of this receptor is a human patient who received an intestinal transplant, so some T cells may come from the graft donor. The sequences come from ileum tissue, collected roughly 26 days after intestinal transplant.

For the CDR3, the DNA is TGTGCCAGCAGTTTGGACTTCCCCCTTGAGCAGTTCTTC. Translated, it gives CASSLDFPLEQFF. The rearrangement uses TRBV5-6 and TRBJ2-1; D is possibly TRBD2 (5 bases). CDR1 is SGHDT and CDR2 is YYEEEE in the germline V gene. The CDR3 has 13 amino acids.